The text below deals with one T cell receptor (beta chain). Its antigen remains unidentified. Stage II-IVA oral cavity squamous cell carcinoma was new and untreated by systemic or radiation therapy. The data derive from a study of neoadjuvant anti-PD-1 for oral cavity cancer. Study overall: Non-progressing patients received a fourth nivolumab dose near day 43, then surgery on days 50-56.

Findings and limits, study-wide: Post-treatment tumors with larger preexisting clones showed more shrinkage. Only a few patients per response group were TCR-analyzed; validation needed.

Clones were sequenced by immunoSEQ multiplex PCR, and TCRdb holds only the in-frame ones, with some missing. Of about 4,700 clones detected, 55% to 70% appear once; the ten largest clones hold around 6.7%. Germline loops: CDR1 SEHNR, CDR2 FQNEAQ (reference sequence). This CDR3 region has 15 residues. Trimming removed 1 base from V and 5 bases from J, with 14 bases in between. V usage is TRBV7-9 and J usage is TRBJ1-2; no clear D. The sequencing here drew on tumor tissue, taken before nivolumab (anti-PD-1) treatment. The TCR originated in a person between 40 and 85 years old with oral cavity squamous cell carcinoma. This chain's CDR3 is CASSLGVSGSYGYTF. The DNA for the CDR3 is TGTGCCAGCAGCTTAGGGGTTTCGGGGTCGTATGGCTACACCTTC.